This T cell receptor (beta chain) stems from a study of T cells expressing NK-cell markers. This CDR3 is 14 amino acids long. Germline V gene sequence: CDR1 SEHNR, CDR2 FQNEAQ (reference sequence). TCRdb reprocessed the 5' RACE reads; each CDR3 protein has one entry and no DNA is given. This listing includes about 260,000 distinct CDR3 sequences. This receptor was obtained from a woman between 18 and 70 years old in good health. The chain carries TRBV7-9 and TRBJ2-1; as DNA is missing, the TRBD2 call by TCRdb cannot be tested. The sequenced material came from blood T cells: a sorted CD56 or NKG2C T cell subset, CD4+ or CD8+ T cells, or bulk PBMC T cells (not recorded which). The CDR3 sequence is CASSSGPRHNEQFF.